Below, 32 T cell receptor beta chains from the same sample are listed, as sequenced in a study of blood T cell repertoires in COVID-19. TCRdb's copy holds only in-frame clones and misses some; the assay was immunoSEQ multiplex PCR. The sample holds about 200,000 clones, about 84% seen once. Sequencing used PBMCs or T cells enriched from blood (not recorded which). The origin of the receptors is a middle-aged man with acute COVID-19.

This chain uses TRBV28 with TRBJ2-7, with a weak D call TRBD1 (6 bases). This CDR3 is 16 amino acids long. Germline V gives CDR1 MDHEN, CDR2 SYDVKM. V dropped 6 bases and J dropped 3 bases, with 21 bases sitting between them. CDR3 residues: CASSPFRTARYYEQYF. DNA for the CDR3: TGTGCCAGCAGCCCCTTCCGGACAGCGAGATACTACGAGCAGTACTTC.

The gene calls are TRBV24-1 and TRBJ2-5; D uncertain. The germline V gene encodes CDR1 KGHDR and CDR2 SFDVKD. Trimming pared 3 bases from V and 7 bases from J, leaving 8 bases between. The length of the CDR3 is 12 residues. The CDR3 region has the DNA TGTGCCACCAGTGATGGCCTAGGGACCCAGTACTTC. Residues: CATSDGLGTQYF.

The chain is built from TRBV6-5 and TRBJ1-2; D not resolved. The ends were cut back, 8 bases at V and 5 bases at J, with 18 bases in the middle. The length of the CDR3 is 14 residues. Germline loops: CDR1 MNHEY, CDR2 SVGAGI. The CDR3 spells CASGRGSAIYGYTF. CDR3 bases: TGTGCCAGCGGAAGAGGGAGTGCTATTTATGGCTACACCTTC.

This chain joins TRBV6-5 and TRBJ2-3; TRBD2 is a possible D gene (5 bases). Germline lookup yields CDR1 MNHEY and CDR2 SVGAGI. V lost 2 bases, J lost 1 base, and 7 bases lay in between. The CDR3 has 14 amino acids. The CDR3 nucleotides are TGTGCCAGCAGTTACGGTAGCGGCACAGATACGCAGTATTTT. Translating it yields CASSYGSGTDTQYF.

The gene calls are TRBV5-4 and TRBJ2-7; 12 nucleotides align to TRBD1. The CDR3 length is 15 residues. The V gene's germline CDR1 is SGHNT and CDR2 YYREEE (reference sequence). Trimming at V came to 7 bases and at J to 3 bases, leaving 8 bases not matched to a gene. DNA of the CDR3: TGTGCCAGCTCCACCGGGACAGGGGGCAACTACGAGCAGTACTTC. Translated: CASSTGTGGNYEQYF. Using reference TRBV5-4 and TRBJ2-7 for the parts outside the CDR3, the full variable domain is ETGVTQSPTHLIKTRGQQVTLRCSSQSGHNTVSWYQQALGQGPQFIFQYYREEENGRGNFPPRFSGLQFPNYSSELNVNALELDDSALYLCASSTGTGGNYEQYFGPGTRLTVT.

The chain employs TRBV6-2 or TRBV6-3 and TRBJ1-2; TRBD1 matches at 7 bases. This CDR3 spans 13 amino acids. Germline CDR1 and CDR2: MNHEY and SVGEGT. J lost 8 bases, V lost 2 bases, and 5 bases had no gene match. The CDR3 loop is CASSYAQGKGYTF. The CDR3 bases are TGTGCCAGCAGTTACGCACAGGGGAAAGGCTACACCTTC.

This clone was counted only a few times. Here the CDR3 DNA reads TGTGCCAGTAGTTTCCGTACTACCAGCGGGATCAATGAGCAGTTCTTC. It translates to CASSFRTTSGINEQFF. The gene calls are TRBV19 and TRBJ2-1; 7 bases align to TRBD2. CDR1 is LNHDA and CDR2 is SQIVND in the germline V gene (reference sequence). This CDR3 contains 16 residues. Trimming cost V 5 bases and J 6 bases; bases outside gene matches: 13. Complete variable domain (other parts from reference TRBV19 and TRBJ2-1): DGGITQSPKYLFRKEGQNVTLSCEQNLNHDAMYWYRQDPGQGLRLIYYSQIVNDFQKGDIAEGYSVSREKKESFPLTVTSAQKNPTAFYLCASSFRTTSGINEQFFGPGTRLTVL.

The rearrangement joins TRBV5-4 to TRBJ1-1, with D possibly being TRBD1 (5 bases). Deletions cut 1 base from V and 2 bases from J, with 6 bases between. Per germline, CDR1 SGHNT and CDR2 YYREEE (reference sequence). The CDR3 extends over 13 amino acids. In DNA, the CDR3 is TGTGCCAGCAGCTTGAGGGGAAACACTGAAGCTTTCTTT. Translation gives CASSLRGNTEAFF.

This chain joins TRBV5-1 and TRBJ2-3, with D perhaps matching TRBD2 (6 bases). Per the germline V gene, CDR1 is SGHRS and CDR2 is YFSETQ. Trimming cost V 5 bases and J 0 bases, with 10 bases left between them. CDR3 length equals 14 residues. CDR3 bases: TGCGCCAGCAGTACGGGAGATAGCACAGATACGCAGTATTTT. It specifies CASSTGDSTDTQYF.

V usage is TRBV7-2 and J usage is TRBJ1-2; 8 bases are shared with TRBD1. From germline, CDR1 is SGHTA and CDR2 FQGNSA. This CDR3 comprises 14 residues. Trimming at V came to 3 bases and at J to 7 bases, leaving 7 bases not matched to a gene. The CDR3 here is CASSFTGGLGGYTF. DNA of the CDR3: TGTGCCAGCAGCTTCACAGGGGGGTTGGGTGGCTACACCTTC.

The chain employs TRBV7-6 and TRBJ2-2, with a tentative D call TRBD1 (5 bases). V dropped 5 bases and J dropped 2 bases, with 15 bases sitting between them. Germline values: CDR1 SGHVS, CDR2 FNYEAQ. This CDR3 is built from 16 residues. Written as DNA, the CDR3 is TGTGCCAGCAGCCGAGTACTAACAGGAAACACCGGGGAGCTGTTTTTT. Translating gives CASSRVLTGNTGELFF.

The chain combines TRBV13 with TRBJ1-2; the match to TRBD1 covers 9 bases. CDR1 is PRHDT, CDR2 FYEKMQ, per germline (reference sequence). V was pared by 5 bases and J by 7 bases, with 5 bases of the junction left unmatched. This CDR3 contains 13 residues. The CDR3 reads CASSTRTGVGYTF. CDR3 DNA sequence: TGTGCCAGCAGCACCAGGACAGGGGTTGGCTACACCTTC.

The rearrangement uses TRBV19 and TRBJ1-5; D unresolved. This CDR3 comprises 15 residues. The germline V gene has CDR1 LNHDA and CDR2 SQIVND (reference sequence). V shed 7 bases and J shed 0 bases, with 13 bases lying between them. The CDR3 sequence: CASTREVYSNQPQHF. CDR3 coding DNA: TGTGCCAGTACCCGGGAAGTCTATAGCAATCAGCCCCAGCATTTT.

The table lists this clone with a count of one. The chain joins TRBV5-8 to TRBJ2-1; TRBD1 agrees at 7 bases. CDR1 SGHTS and CDR2 YDEGEE come from the germline V gene. CDR3 size: 15 residues. Unmatched junction bases numbered 8, after V lost 3 bases and J lost 5 bases. The DNA of the CDR3 is TGTGCCAGCAGCTATCCGGGACAGTTTAACAATGAGCAGTTCTTC. Its translation is CASSYPGQFNNEQFF. Full variable domain (remainder filled in from reference TRBV5-8 and TRBJ2-1): EAGVTQSPTHLIKTRGQQATLRCSPISGHTSVYWYQQALGLGLQFLLWYDEGEERNRGNFPPRFSGRQFPNYSSELNVNALELEDSALYLCASSYPGQFNNEQFFGPGTRLTVL.

In its sample, this clone was seen a few times. The rearrangement links TRBV6-5 to TRBJ1-2, with 9 bases lining up with TRBD1. Germline V gives CDR1 MNHEY, CDR2 SVGAGI. CDR3 length: 12 residues. The CDR3 coding sequence is TGTGCAACGGACAGGGGTCGGAAGGGCTACACCTTC. Translation: CATDRGRKGYTF.

The V call is TRBV24-1, the J call TRBJ1-3; 8 bases match TRBD1. Germline V gene data show CDR1 as KGHDR and CDR2 as SFDVKD. V trimming: 4 bases; J trimming: 8 bases; junction bases outside the gene matches: 15. This CDR3 spans 17 amino acids. CDR3 sequence (DNA): TGTGCCACCAGTGACACACTGGGGGCAGGGGGCGAATACACCATATATTTT. Its protein is CATSDTLGAGGEYTIYF.

J is TRBJ1-2 and V is TRBV19; D perhaps matches TRBD1 (6 bases). Germline V gene lookup returns CDR1 LNHDA and CDR2 SQIVND (reference sequence). There are 15 residues in the CDR3. Trimming removed 7 bases at V and 8 bases at J, with 23 bases between. The CDR3 sequence: CASTPRTALTIGYTF. CDR3 coding DNA: TGTGCCAGTACGCCCCGGACAGCCCTGACTATCGGCTACACCTTC. Full variable domain (outside the CDR3, taken from reference TRBV19 and TRBJ1-2): DGGITQSPKYLFRKEGQNVTLSCEQNLNHDAMYWYRQDPGQGLRLIYYSQIVNDFQKGDIAEGYSVSREKKESFPLTVTSAQKNPTAFYLCASTPRTALTIGYTFGSGTRLTVV.

This chain uses TRBV7-8 with TRBJ2-4; possibly TRBD1 for D (5 bases). The CDR3 has 15 residues. Germline V gene lookup returns CDR1 SGHVS and CDR2 FQNEAQ. V was trimmed by 2 bases and J by 1 base, leaving 9 bases between them. DNA for the CDR3: TGTGCCAGCAGCTTAAGCAGGGTGGCCAAAAACATTCAGTACTTC. Protein sequence: CASSLSRVAKNIQYF.

V usage is TRBV10-2 and J usage is TRBJ2-7; 8 bases agree with TRBD1. CDR1 is WSHSY, CDR2 SAAADI, per germline. CDR3 length equals 13 residues. V dropped 9 bases and J dropped 3; count of bases not matched to a gene: 7. The DNA of the CDR3 is TGCGCCAGTCGATCGGACAGGGTCTACGAGCAGTACTTC. Translation: CASRSDRVYEQYF.

CDR3 sequence reads: CASSLSGVEKLFF. The CDR3 DNA is TGTGCCAGCAGTTTGTCGGGGGTGGAAAAACTGTTTTTT. The rearrangement joins TRBV28 to TRBJ1-4, with D maybe TRBD1 (5 bases). Germline loops: CDR1 MDHEN, CDR2 SYDVKM. The CDR3 contains 13 residues. Trimming pared 3 bases from V and 8 bases from J, leaving 10 bases between.

This sequence joins TRBV28 and TRBJ2-5; D possibly corresponds to TRBD2 (7 bases). Trimming stripped 8 bases from V and 4 bases from J, with 11 bases between. In germline, CDR1 is MDHEN, CDR2 SYDVKM. The length of the CDR3 is 12 residues. The CDR3 reads CASGGGGETQYF. CDR3 in DNA: TGTGCCAGCGGAGGGGGGGGAGAGACCCAGTACTTC. The full variable domain, its missing parts supplied by reference TRBV28 and TRBJ2-5, is DVKVTQSSRYLVKRTGEKVFLECVQDMDHENMFWYRQDPGLGLRLIYFSYDVKMKEKGDIPEGYSVSREKKERFSLILESASTNQTSMYLCASGGGGETQYFGPGTRLLVL.

This chain uses TRBV6-2 or TRBV6-3 with TRBJ1-2; D might be TRBD1 (5 bases). Per the germline V gene, CDR1 is MNHEY and CDR2 is SVGEGT. Deletions cut 5 bases from V and 7 bases from J, with 11 bases between. CDR3 length: 12 amino acids. The CDR3 DNA reads as TGTGCCAGCAGTGTGGGGCCGGGTGGCTACACCTTC. Amino acids: CASSVGPGGYTF.

The chain couples TRBV12-5 to TRBJ1-2; 7 nucleotides match TRBD1. Trimming cost V 2 bases and J 6 bases; bases outside gene matches: 6. The CDR3 runs 14 residues. Germline V gene lookup returns CDR1 LGHNT and CDR2 FRNRAP. The CDR3 reads CASGLPSTGNGYTF. CDR3 nucleotide sequence: TGTGCTAGTGGTTTGCCCTCGACAGGGAATGGCTACACCTTC. The variable domain in full, with the rest retrieved from reference TRBV12-5 and TRBJ1-2, is DARVTQTPRHKVTEMGQEVTMRCQPILGHNTVFWYRQTMMQGLELLAYFRNRAPLDDSGMPKDRFSAEMPDATLATLKIQPSEPRDSAVYFCASGLPSTGNGYTFGSGTRLTVV.

The chain combines TRBV2 with TRBJ2-1; TRBD2 aligns across 11 bases. Germline CDR1 and CDR2: SNHLY and FYNNEI. The CDR3 contains 15 residues. The J segment lost 5 bases and the V segment lost 3 bases, leaving 3 bases of the junction unmatched. CDR3: CASSEGTSGHNEQFF. DNA of the CDR3: TGTGCCAGCAGTGAGGGGACTAGCGGTCACAATGAGCAGTTCTTC. Based on the CDR3 plus reference TRBV2 and TRBJ2-1, the full variable domain is EPEVTQTPSHQVTQMGQEVILRCVPISNHLYFYWYRQILGQKVEFLVSFYNNEISEKSEIFDDQFSVERPDGSNFTLKIRSTKLEDSAMYFCASSEGTSGHNEQFFGPGTRLTVL.

V usage is TRBV29-1 and J usage is TRBJ1-1; a weak D match, TRBD1 (6 bases). Looked up from germline, CDR1 is SQVTM and CDR2 is ANQGSEA. This CDR3 is 12 amino acids long. Deletions cut 7 bases from V and 1 base from J, with 10 bases between. The chain's CDR3 is CSASTGNTEAFF. The CDR3 bases are TGCAGCGCTTCGACAGGGAACACTGAAGCTTTCTTT.

Only one count was recorded for this clone. This chain joins TRBV28 and TRBJ1-2, with D tentatively TRBD1 (5 bases). The V and J ends lost 0 bases and 4 bases respectively, with 9 bases between them. This CDR3 has 14 amino acids. Looked up from germline, CDR1 is MDHEN and CDR2 is SYDVKM. Here the CDR3 reads CASSLWGLAYGYTF. The CDR3 nucleotides read TGTGCCAGCAGTTTATGGGGACTGGCCTATGGCTACACCTTC.

The genes are TRBV7-2 and TRBJ2-2; 10 bases match TRBD2. The CDR3 runs to 16 residues. Per germline, CDR1 SGHTA and CDR2 FQGNSA. With 6 bases clipped from V and 5 bases from J, the junction kept 9 bases outside the gene matches. The DNA of the CDR3 is TGTGCCAGCAGTCAATCTAGCGGGAGACGAACCGGGGAGCTGTTTTTT. Protein: CASSQSSGRRTGELFF.

The chain is built from TRBV19 and TRBJ2-5, with 7 bases identical to TRBD2. V gave up 4 bases and J gave up 5 bases; unmatched junction bases: 22. This CDR3 contains 19 residues. The V gene's germline CDR1 is LNHDA and CDR2 SQIVND (reference sequence). The CDR3 nucleotides are TGTGCCAGTAGTAAAAGCCTAGCGGTAATGCGGAGGGTAGCGGAGACCCAGTACTTC. Its translation is CASSKSLAVMRRVAETQYF. The full variable domain, completed using reference TRBV19 and TRBJ2-5, is DGGITQSPKYLFRKEGQNVTLSCEQNLNHDAMYWYRQDPGQGLRLIYYSQIVNDFQKGDIAEGYSVSREKKESFPLTVTSAQKNPTAFYLCASSKSLAVMRRVAETQYFGPGTRLLVL.

J is TRBJ2-2 and V is TRBV10-3; D is uncertain. This CDR3 is built from 15 residues. V lost 2 bases, J lost 6 bases, and 13 bases lay in between. Germline V gene data show CDR1 as ENHRY and CDR2 as SYGVKD. The CDR3 bases are TGTGCCATCAGTGAGGGGCTTGCTGGGCCCGGGGAGCTGTTTTTT. This gives the protein CAISEGLAGPGELFF.

This chain joins TRBV5-8 and TRBJ2-1; 7 positions agree with TRBD2. This CDR3 region has 16 residues. Germline CDR1 SGHTS, CDR2 YDEGEE. The trim removed 4 bases at V and 0 bases at J, leaving 7 bases unmatched. CDR3 sequence: CASSLSPSGSYNEQFF. The CDR3 DNA sequence: TGTGCCAGCAGCCTTTCCCCTAGCGGCTCCTACAATGAGCAGTTCTTC. The whole variable domain, remainder taken from reference TRBV5-8 and TRBJ2-1, is EAGVTQSPTHLIKTRGQQATLRCSPISGHTSVYWYQQALGLGLQFLLWYDEGEERNRGNFPPRFSGRQFPNYSSELNVNALELEDSALYLCASSLSPSGSYNEQFFGPGTRLTVL.

J is TRBJ1-1 and V is TRBV4-1; TRBD1 aligns across 10 bases. Germline-derived CDR1 and CDR2 are MGHRA and YSYEKL. The CDR3 is 15 amino acids. Trimming took 8 bases from V and 4 from J; bases not matched to a gene: 10. CDR3 DNA sequence: TGCGCCAGCGGAAGAGCACGGGACAGGGGCACTGAAGCTTTCTTT. It translates to CASGRARDRGTEAFF.

The chain uses TRBV3-1 (or the pseudogene TRBV3-2) and TRBJ2-5; 7 bases match TRBD2. There are 17 residues in the CDR3. The V and J ends lost 0 bases and 5 bases, in that order; junction bases with no gene match: 12. The germline V gene has CDR1 LGHDT and CDR2 YNNKEL (reference sequence). Written as DNA, the CDR3 is TGTGCCAGCAGCCAAGACGGTGCGGGAGCATTTTGGGAGACCCAGTACTTC. Translation: CASSQDGAGAFWETQYF.